The subject of this entry is one TCR beta chain. This sample is drawn from a study of blood T cell repertoires in COVID-19. The overall study: PBMCs, B-cell-depleted T cells, or T cells provided the cDNA or gDNA that made up the material.

Germline CDR1 MDHEN, CDR2 SYDVKM. The CDR3 has 15 amino acids. V was trimmed by 4 bases and J by 0 bases, leaving 12 bases between them. Sequencing used immunoSEQ multiplex PCR; TCRdb keeps in-frame clones, though not all of them. The sample has 250,000 to 300,000 clones, about nine tenths seen once. The rearrangement links TRBV28 to TRBJ1-1, with a possible D match to TRBD1 (6 bases). The sequenced sample was peripheral blood. This clonotype originated in a woman in her twenties or thirties with COVID-19, enrolled during active disease. The CDR3 protein is CASSSPGHLNTEAFF. CDR3 coding DNA: TGTGCCAGCAGTTCCCCGGGACACTTGAACACTGAAGCTTTCTTT.